The T cell receptor (beta chain) described here comes from a study of cytomegalovirus exposure and HLA in healthy donors. Of note for this clone: Its matching antigen is unknown.

The PCR had 60 Vbeta and 13 Jbeta primers. Assay used: immunoSEQ multiplex PCR; TCRdb lists only in-frame clones, some missing. The repertoire has around 100,000 clones, 50% to 75% of them found once; the top ten carry about 3.9%. Findings and limits, study-wide: Later findings reportedly placed an Asian-associated ancestry cluster below the approximately 670-donor mean for N-insertions. There were 164 TCR beta chains listed as cytomegalovirus-associated. A later analysis linked a missense DCLRE1C variant to TCR beta V- and J-gene trimming. According to reports, the classifier identified cytomegalovirus status with high specificity and sensitivity.

From germline, CDR1 is SEHNR and CDR2 FQNEAQ (reference sequence). The CDR3 runs 15 residues. The V segment lost 5 bases and the J segment 3 bases; nucleotides outside the gene matches: 6. Material for sequencing was PBMCs. The chain combines TRBV7-9 with TRBJ1-1; 10 nucleotides agree with TRBD1. The sequence derives from a man younger than 45 in good health and CMV-seronegative. CDR3 protein: CASSLGQGSDTEAFF. The CDR3 region has the DNA TGTGCCAGCAGCCTGGGACAGGGGAGCGACACTGAAGCTTTCTTT.